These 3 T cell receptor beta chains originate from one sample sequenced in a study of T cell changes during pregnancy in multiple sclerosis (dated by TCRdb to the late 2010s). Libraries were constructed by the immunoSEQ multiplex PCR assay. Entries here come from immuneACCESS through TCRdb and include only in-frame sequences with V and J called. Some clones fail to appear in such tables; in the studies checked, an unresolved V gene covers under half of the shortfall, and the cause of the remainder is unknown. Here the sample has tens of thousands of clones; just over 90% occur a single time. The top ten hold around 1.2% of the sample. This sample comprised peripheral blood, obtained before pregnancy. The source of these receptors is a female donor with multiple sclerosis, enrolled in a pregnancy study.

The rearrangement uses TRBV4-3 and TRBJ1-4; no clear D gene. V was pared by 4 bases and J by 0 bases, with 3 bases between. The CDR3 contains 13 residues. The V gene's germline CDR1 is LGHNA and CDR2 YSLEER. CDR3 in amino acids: CASSRATNEKLFF. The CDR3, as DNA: TGCGCCAGCAGCCGAGCAACTAATGAAAAACTGTTTTTT.

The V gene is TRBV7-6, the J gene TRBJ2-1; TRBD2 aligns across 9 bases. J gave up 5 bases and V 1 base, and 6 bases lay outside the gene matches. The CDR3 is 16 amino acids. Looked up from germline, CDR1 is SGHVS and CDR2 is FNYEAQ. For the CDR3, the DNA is TGTGCCAGCAGCTTAGAATGGCTAGCGGGAAACAATGAGCAGTTCTTC. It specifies CASSLEWLAGNNEQFF.

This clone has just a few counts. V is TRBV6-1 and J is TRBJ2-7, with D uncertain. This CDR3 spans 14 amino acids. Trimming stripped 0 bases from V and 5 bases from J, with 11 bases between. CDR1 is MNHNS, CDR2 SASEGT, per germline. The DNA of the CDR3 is TGTGCCAGCAGTGAAGCAGGCAGCGCTAACGAGCAGTACTTC. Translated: CASSEAGSANEQYF.